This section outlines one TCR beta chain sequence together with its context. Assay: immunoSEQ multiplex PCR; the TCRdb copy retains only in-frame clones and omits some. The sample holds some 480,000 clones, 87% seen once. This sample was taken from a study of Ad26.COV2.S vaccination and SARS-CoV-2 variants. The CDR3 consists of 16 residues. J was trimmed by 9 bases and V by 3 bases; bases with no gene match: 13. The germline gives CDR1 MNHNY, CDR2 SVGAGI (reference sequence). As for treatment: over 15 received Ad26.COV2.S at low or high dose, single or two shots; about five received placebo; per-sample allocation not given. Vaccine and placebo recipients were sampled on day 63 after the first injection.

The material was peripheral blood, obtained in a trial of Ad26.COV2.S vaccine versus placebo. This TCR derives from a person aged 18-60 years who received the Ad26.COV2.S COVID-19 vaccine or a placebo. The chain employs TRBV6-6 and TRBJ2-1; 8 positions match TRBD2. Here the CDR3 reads CASSYIAGLSFGEQFF. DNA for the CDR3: TGTGCCAGCAGTTATATAGCGGGACTTAGTTTTGGTGAGCAGTTCTTC.